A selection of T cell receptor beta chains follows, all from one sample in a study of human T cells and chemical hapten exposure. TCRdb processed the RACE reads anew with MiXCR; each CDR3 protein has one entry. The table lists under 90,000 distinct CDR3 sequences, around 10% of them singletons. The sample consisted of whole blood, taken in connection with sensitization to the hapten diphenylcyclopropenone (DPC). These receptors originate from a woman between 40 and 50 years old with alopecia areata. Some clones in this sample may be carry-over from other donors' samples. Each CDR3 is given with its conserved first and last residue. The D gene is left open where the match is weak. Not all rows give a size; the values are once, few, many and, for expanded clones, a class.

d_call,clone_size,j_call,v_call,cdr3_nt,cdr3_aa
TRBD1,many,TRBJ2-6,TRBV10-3,TGTGCCATCAGTCCGGGACAGGTTATCTCTGGGGCCAACGTCCTGACTTTC,CAISPGQVISGANVLTF
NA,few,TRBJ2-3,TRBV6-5,TGTGCCAGCAGTGACCAGACGGATACGCAGTATTTT,CASSDQTDTQYF
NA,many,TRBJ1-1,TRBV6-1,TGTGCCAGCAGTTCCCAGGGTAAGGGCACTGAAGCTTTCTTT,CASSSQGKGTEAFF
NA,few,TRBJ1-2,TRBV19,TGTGCCAGTAGTAATGCCCGGGACACCACTAACTATGGCTACACCTTC,CASSNARDTTNYGYTF
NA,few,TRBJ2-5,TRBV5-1,TGCGCCAGCAGCTCTACGGCCACACGGGAGACCCAGTACTTC,CASSSTATRETQYF
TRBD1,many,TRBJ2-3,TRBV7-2,TGTGCCAGCCGTACAGGGGGGAGTTCAGATACGCAGTATTTT,CASRTGGSSDTQYF
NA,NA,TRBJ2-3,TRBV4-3,TGCGCCAGCAGCCAAGATAGACGGGCAGATACGCAGTATTTT,CASSQDRRADTQYF
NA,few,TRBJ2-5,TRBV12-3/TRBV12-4,TGTGCCAGCAGGCTCGGGGGAGAGACCCAGTACTTC,CASRLGGETQYF
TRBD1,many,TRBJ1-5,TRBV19,TGTGCCAGTAGACTGGACAGGGGTTTTCGGGATCAGCCCCAGCATTTT,CASRLDRGFRDQPQHF
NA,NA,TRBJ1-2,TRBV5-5,TGTGCCAGCAGCTTGGGGTGGGATGGCTACACCTTC,CASSLGWDGYTF
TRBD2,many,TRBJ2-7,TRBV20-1,TGCAGTGCTACGACTAGCGGGGGGTACTACGAGCAGTACTTC,CSATTSGGYYEQYF
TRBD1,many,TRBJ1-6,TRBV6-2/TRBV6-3,TGTGCCAGCAGGCAACAGGGGGTTACTTCGGCCCTCCACTTT,CASRQQGVTSALHF
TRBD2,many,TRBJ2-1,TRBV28,TGTGCCAGCAGTGGGCGGGGGGTATCGAGCTCCTACAATGAGCAGTTCTTC,CASSGRGVSSSYNEQFF
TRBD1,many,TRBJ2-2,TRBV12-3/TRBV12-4,TGTGCCAGCAGTTTGGACCGGGACAGGGTCGCGGTAGAGCTGTTTTTT,CASSLDRDRVAVELFF
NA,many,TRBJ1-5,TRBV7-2,TGTGCCAGCAGCTCAGATAGGTATCAGCCCCAGCATTTT,CASSSDRYQPQHF
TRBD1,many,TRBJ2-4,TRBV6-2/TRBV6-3,TGTGCCAGCAGTTACTCCGGGACAGGGGGCCCATTGGCCAAAAACATTCAGTACTTC,CASSYSGTGGPLAKNIQYF
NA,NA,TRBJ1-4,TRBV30,TGTGCCTGGAGGCAGGTTGGGGAAAAACTGTTTTTT,CAWRQVGEKLFF
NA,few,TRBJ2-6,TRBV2,TGTGCCAGCACCAAGGAGGGGGCCGGGGCCAACGTCCTGACTTTC,CASTKEGAGANVLTF
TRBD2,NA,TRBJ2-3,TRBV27,TGTGCCAGCAGGGCTAGCGGCAACACAGATACGCAGTATTTT,CASRASGNTDTQYF
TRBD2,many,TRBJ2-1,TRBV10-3,TGTGCCGCCGGACCCCGGCCCGTAGCGGGGGTGGGAAATGAGCAGTTCTTC,CAAGPRPVAGVGNEQFF
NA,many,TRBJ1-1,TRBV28,TGTGCCAGCAGTTCCCTATACAGAGCCAGTGAAGCTTTCTTT,CASSSLYRASEAFF
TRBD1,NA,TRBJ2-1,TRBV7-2,TGTGCCAGCAGCGGGTCGGGACAGTTCTACAATGAGCAGTTCTTC,CASSGSGQFYNEQFF
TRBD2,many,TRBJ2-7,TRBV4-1,TGCGCCAGCAGCCAAACGGGGGGACTGGGTCCCGGCGAGCAGTACTTC,CASSQTGGLGPGEQYF
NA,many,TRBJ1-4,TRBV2,TGTGCCAGCAGTGAAGCAGGTGGCACTAATGAAAAACTGTTTTTT,CASSEAGGTNEKLFF
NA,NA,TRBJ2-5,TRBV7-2,TGTGCCAGCAGGGGCTCGGGTGAGACCCAGTACTTC,CASRGSGETQYF
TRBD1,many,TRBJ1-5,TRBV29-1,TGCAGCGCCGGACAGGGCAATCAGCCCCAGCATTTT,CSAGQGNQPQHF
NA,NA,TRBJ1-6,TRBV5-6,TGTGCCAGCAGCTTGGTTGGCTGGCAGGTGAATTCACCCCTCCACTTT,CASSLVGWQVNSPLHF
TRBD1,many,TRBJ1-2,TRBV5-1,TGCGCCAGCAGCTTGGAAACAGGGGTTCGTGGCTACACCTTC,CASSLETGVRGYTF
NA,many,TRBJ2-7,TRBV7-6,TGTGCCAGCAGCAGTAGACGGGGGACCGGCTCCTACGAGCAGTACTTC,CASSSRRGTGSYEQYF
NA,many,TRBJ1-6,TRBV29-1,TGCAGCGTGAAAAAAGGAAAAGATAATTCACCCCTCCACTTT,CSVKKGKDNSPLHF
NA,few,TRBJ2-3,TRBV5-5,TGTGCCAGCAGCTTGGATGGGGCTAGCACAGATACGCAGTATTTT,CASSLDGASTDTQYF
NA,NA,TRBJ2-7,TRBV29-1,TGCAGCGTTCAGAGTCCGGGTTTGGAGCAGTACTTC,CSVQSPGLEQYF